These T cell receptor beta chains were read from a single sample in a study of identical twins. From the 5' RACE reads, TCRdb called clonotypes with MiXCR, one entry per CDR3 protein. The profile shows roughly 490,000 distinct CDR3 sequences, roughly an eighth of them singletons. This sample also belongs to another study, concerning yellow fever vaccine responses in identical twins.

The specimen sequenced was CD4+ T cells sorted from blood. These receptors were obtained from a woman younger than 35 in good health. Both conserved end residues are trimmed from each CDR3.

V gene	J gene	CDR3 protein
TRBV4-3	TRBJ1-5	ASSQEAGGTSNQPQH
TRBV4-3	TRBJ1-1	ASSQVSTGNTEAF
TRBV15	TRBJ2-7	ATSRDRLPKQY
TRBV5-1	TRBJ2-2	ASYTGGADTGELF
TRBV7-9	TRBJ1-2	ASSLMRNYGYT
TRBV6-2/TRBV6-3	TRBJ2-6	ASSIRTTGANVLT
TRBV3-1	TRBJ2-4	ASSSRDTKNIQY
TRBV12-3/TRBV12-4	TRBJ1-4	ASSLRGQGGGGRLF
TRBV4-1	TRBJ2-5	ASSPGLAGGPRGTQY
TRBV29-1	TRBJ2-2	SVRASPNTGELF
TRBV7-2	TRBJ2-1	ASSLVGQPYNEQF
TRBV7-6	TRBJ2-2	ASSPLLDTGELF
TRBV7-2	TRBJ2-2	ASSLKVPGAGELF
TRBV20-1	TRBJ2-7	SAIAGAYEQY
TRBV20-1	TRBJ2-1	SAPRAGGNEQF
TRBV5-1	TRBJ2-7	ASSWQVGEQY
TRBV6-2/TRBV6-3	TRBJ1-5	ASSGGFSNQPQH
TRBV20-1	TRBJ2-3	SASNPPGLAGTTGHTDTQY
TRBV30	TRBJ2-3	AWNLGLPQY
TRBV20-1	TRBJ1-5	SASWGLAQH
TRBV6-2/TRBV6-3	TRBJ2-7	ASSERPRTRIYEQY
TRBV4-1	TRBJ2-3	ASSQVGSGVMDTQY
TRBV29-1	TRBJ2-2	SVVRSNTGELF
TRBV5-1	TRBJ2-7	ASSSVGTSYEQY
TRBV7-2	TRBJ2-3	ASSWAAGRTDTQY
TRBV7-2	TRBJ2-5	ASSSLLWETQY
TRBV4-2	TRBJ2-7	ASSQVDRAYEQY
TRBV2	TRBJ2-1	ASSEAETPAVL
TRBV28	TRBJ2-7	AISGQVLPTYEQY
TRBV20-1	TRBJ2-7	SAPDRGGSYEQY
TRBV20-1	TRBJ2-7	SVGTSGSHEQY
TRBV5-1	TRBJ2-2	GSEGNTGELF
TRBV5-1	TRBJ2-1	ASSLVSWDTSYNEQF
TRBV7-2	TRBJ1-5	ASSLDSYQPQH
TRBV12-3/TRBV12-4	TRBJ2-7	ASSLYRDRVSEQY
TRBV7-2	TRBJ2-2	ASSSRDTGELF
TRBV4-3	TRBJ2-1	ASSQGGPGTGYNEQF
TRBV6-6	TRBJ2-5	ASRDGKQETQY
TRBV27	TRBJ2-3	ASSYRGGSTDTQY
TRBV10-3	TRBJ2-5	AISESGSKETQY
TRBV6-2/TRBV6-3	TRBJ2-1	ASSGVAGGYNEQF
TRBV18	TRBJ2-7	ASSPLGTGNMNEQY
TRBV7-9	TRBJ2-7	AYGQEAGYEQY
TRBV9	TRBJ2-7	ASSASPGLGAAEQY
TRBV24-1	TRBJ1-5	ATSPSRTGDQPQH
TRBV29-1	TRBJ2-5	SVEGSSPGLQETQY
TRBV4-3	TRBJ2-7	ASSQDMPPLSYEQY
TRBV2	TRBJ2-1	ASDGFYSGGPEQF
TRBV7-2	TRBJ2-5	ASSPFRETQY
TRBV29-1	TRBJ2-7	SVWLVVGGEQY
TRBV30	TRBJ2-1	AWSVQPGGEQF
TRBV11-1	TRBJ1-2	ASVQFQGHGETNYGYT
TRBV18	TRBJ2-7	ASSQSGTSGGTEEQY
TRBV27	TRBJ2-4	ASSPLRVAKNIQY
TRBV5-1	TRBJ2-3	ASSLLVTDTQY
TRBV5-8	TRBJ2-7	ASSRTTGTGGYEQY
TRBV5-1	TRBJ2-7	ASSFNRAGTTEQY